This is a list of T cell receptor beta chains from one sample in a study of cytomegalovirus exposure and HLA in healthy donors. Some clones are missing from TCRdb's copy, which holds only in-frame ones; the method was immunoSEQ multiplex PCR. This sample's clone table lists some 89,000 clones. Sequences were obtained from PBMCs. The receptors stem from a woman under 40 in good health and CMV-seronegative. Each CDR3 is given without its conserved first and last residue.

length,V,CDR3
13,TRBV7-7,ASSPTSGSWGEQF
12,TRBV6-5,ASSPGQNIYEQY
11,TRBV5-4,ASSPPTGDEQY
13,TRBV6-4,ASSDSSGGANEQF
12,TRBV29-1,SALRGMNTGELF
13,TRBV10-1,ASSATGTEPYEQY
9,TRBV28,ASLQGTGYT
12,TRBV28,ASSSGATNEKLF
9,TRBV30,AWGLGGTQY
12,TRBV10-3,AIAPGQGDQPQH
12,TRBV2,ACSTSATGDTQY
14,TRBV11-2,ASNPVSLAGGGTQY
14,TRBV7-2,ASSSRTSGGAYEQY
14,TRBV18,ASSPRLAVLQETQY
13,TRBV5-4,ASSPGQFLNTEAF
14,TRBV5-1,ASSLRGSGTNEKLF
12,TRBV10-1,ASSDGGALNEQF
14,TRBV9,ASSVVGLGGDNEQF
12,TRBV4-1,ASSLQGGTGELF
13,TRBV18,ASSAVQGADTEAF
16,TRBV4-1,ASSQDRVRDRGFYEQY
15,TRBV5-1,ASSPDDGGGSYNEQF
11,TRBV6-4,ASSTSESDEQF